This TCR beta chain was recovered during a study of T cell repertoires in cytomegalovirus infection. Each CDR3 protein is one row after TCRdb ran MiXCR on the reads. The data hold roughly 990,000 distinct CDR3 sequences, with roughly 31% observed a single time. This clonotype appeared a few times. The antigen is unknown. This clonotype originated in a human donor in good health (CMV status not recorded). Some clones in this sample may be carry-over from other donors' samples. This specimen was cultured CD8+ T cells from PBMCs, taken from culture after CMV antigen stimulation.

The CDR3 spells CASSLTGTSGGATQYF. The CDR3, as DNA: TGTGCCAGCAGCCTCACCGGGACTAGCGGGGGGGCTACGCAGTATTTT. The V call is TRBV7-6, the J call TRBJ2-3; 16 bases map to TRBD2. Germline lookup yields CDR1 SGHVS and CDR2 FNYEAQ. V was pared by 5 bases and J by 8 bases, with 7 bases of the junction left unmatched. The CDR3 is made up of 16 amino acids.